This T cell receptor (beta chain) was retrieved from a study of T cell responses to AZD1222 COVID-19 vaccine (dated by TCRdb to about 2021). Context from the whole study: AZD1222 recipients with second doses at about 4 weeks or about 12 weeks were pooled, because spike-specific TCR depth and breadth did not differ between schedules. TCR sequencing covered 233 trial participants: 207 given two doses of AZD1222 and approximately 25 given two doses of MenACWY control vaccine. Trial participants were enrolled by age into subgroups of 18-55, 56-69 and 70-plus years, and 148, 28 and 57 TCR-sequenced participants, respectively, were included in these subgroups.

The CDR3 regions of human TCRbeta chains were analyzed by immunosequencing. From the authors' description of their analysis: TCRs in the repertoires were compared against a reference library of SARS-CoV-2-specific TCRs that had been generated with the MIRA antigen-specificity platform. Breadth meant the fraction of unique TCRs that were SARS-CoV-2-associated, whereas depth meant the fraction of total T cells that were SARS-CoV-2-associated. Each spike-specific TCR was assigned to its reactive spike region and to a CD4 or CD8 class using the MIRA data. Log10-transformed breadth and depth values were compared by one-way ANOVA with Sidak's multiple comparisons tests. The table comes from immuneACCESS by way of TCRdb, which keeps in-frame sequences with V and J called. Part of the clones is missing from these tables; in studies checked, under half for an unresolved V gene and the rest for unknown reasons. V, J and clone size were drawn from that table, and D and trimming were deduced from the DNA. This sample holds 50,000 to 65,000 clones; roughly 90% were observed only once. The ten largest clones add up to approximately 5% of the sample.

Comment on this clone: Its antigen is still unknown. No much larger clonotype is one base removed from it; base qualities were not supplied.

General conclusions and limits of the study: After two AZD1222 doses, spike-specific TCR breadth and depth were significantly higher than at day 0 and than in MenACWY recipients. The 56-69-year group was small, and its depth increase did not reach significance, likely because of low power. CD4 TCRs associated with the vaccine covered the entire spike protein, and the dominant responses were in regions 160-218 and 743-854. Epitopes outside the regions mutated in the B.1.351 and B.1.1.7 variants were reportedly recognized by nearly half of the unique spike-specific TCRs. Conclusions about previously exposed vaccinees are limited, since just 6 or 7 AZD1222 recipients were seropositive for SARS-CoV-2 at baseline. No day 14 peak-response samples were available, so repertoires were characterized only after the peak T cell response. Most participants were white British and females outnumbered males, and the authors suggested that clonal diversity may have been underestimated.

V and J are trimmed by 2 bases and 2 bases, and the gene matches miss 8 bases of the junction. The CDR3 goes from the cysteine to the phenylalanine over 17 residues. The entry retains the CDR3 DNA only, 51 bases that are in frame from base 1. The germline V gene sets CDR1 to MNHEY and CDR2 to SVGEGT. The time point label of this sample denotes: baseline before first vaccination. Samples from vaccinated people were obtained from the UK trials COV001 and COV002, which included a single-blind randomized controlled phase 2/3 trial of AZD1222 (ChAdOx1 nCoV-19) in healthy adults. For TCRbeta chain sequencing, PBMC samples from trial participants were taken at day 0 and at day 28 after the second dose.

The chain uses TRBV6-2 or TRBV6-3 and TRBJ2-5, with 10 junctional bases fitting TRBD2. This specimen consisted of peripheral blood, obtained on day 0 of AZD1222 vaccination. This receptor was identified in an adult in good health. In nucleotide form, the sequence is TGTGCCAGCAGTTACGGTAAACTAGCGGGAATTCAAGAGACCCAGTACTTC. Its protein is CASSYGKLAGIQETQYF.